This T cell receptor (beta chain) was sequenced in a study of a mutant IDH1 vaccine in newly diagnosed glioma. Measured with immunoSEQ multiplex PCR; TCRdb has only the in-frame clones, and not every one. Among about 54,000 clones listed, 87% were seen once. Noted time point: week 23, last vaccination. Doses of 300 ug of mutant IDH1 20-mer peptide were given with topical imiquimod. On this clone: Its specificity is not known.

Trimming cost V 1 base and J 7 bases, with 13 bases left between them. The CDR3 sequence is 15 residues long. The germline V gene has CDR1 SGHAT and CDR2 FQNNGV. The chain is built from TRBV11-2 and TRBJ2-2; TRBD1 might be the D (5 bases). This sample comprised PBMCs, obtained from a glioma patient whose treatment included an IDH1 peptide vaccine. This clonotype originated in a middle-aged man with glioma. The CDR3 bases are TGTGCCAGCAGCTTAGCAGCAGGGCGAGGCGGGGAGCTGTTTTTT. Its protein product is CASSLAAGRGGELFF.